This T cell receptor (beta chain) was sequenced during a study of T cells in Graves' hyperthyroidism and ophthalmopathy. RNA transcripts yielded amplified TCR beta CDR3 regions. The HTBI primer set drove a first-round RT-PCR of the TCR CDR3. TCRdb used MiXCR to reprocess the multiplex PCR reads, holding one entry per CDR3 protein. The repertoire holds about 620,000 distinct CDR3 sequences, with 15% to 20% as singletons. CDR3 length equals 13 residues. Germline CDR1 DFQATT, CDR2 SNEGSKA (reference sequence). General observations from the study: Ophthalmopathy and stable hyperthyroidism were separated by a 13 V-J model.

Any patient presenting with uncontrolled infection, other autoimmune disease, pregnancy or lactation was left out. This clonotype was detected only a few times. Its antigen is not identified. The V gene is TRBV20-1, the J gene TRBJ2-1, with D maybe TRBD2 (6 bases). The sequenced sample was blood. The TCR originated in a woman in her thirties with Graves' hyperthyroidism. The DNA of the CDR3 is TGCAGGGCGGGGACGAGCTCCTACAATGAGCAGTTCTTC. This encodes CRAGTSSYNEQFF.